This is a list of T cell receptor beta chains from one sample in a study of T cell responses to AZD1222 COVID-19 vaccine. This table comes from immunoSEQ multiplex PCR, and its TCRdb copy is limited to in-frame clones, with some not included. The repertoire includes more than 95,000 clones, about 91% of them detected once, and around a tenth sits in the top ten. This specimen was peripheral blood, taken on day 0 of AZD1222 vaccination. The receptors come from an adult in good health. The CDR3 runs from the conserved cysteine through the conserved F or W. D genes are given only for firm matches. Size is omitted from some rows. Given values are once, few, many or a class for expanded clones.

TGTGCCAGCAGACAATCCAACGGCAATCAGCCCCAGCATTTT,CASRQSNGNQPQHF,TRBV2,NA,NA,TRBJ1-5
TGCGCCAGCAGCCAACAAGGCTGGTCCTATAATTCACCCCTCCACTTT,CASSQQGWSYNSPLHF,TRBV4-3,NA,few,TRBJ1-6
TGTGCCAGCGGATCGACAAGCAATCAGCCCCAGCATTTT,CASGSTSNQPQHF,TRBV5-5,NA,once,TRBJ1-5
TGTGCCAGCAGTTACTCGGTGGCCGAAGCTTTCTTT,CASSYSVAEAFF,TRBV6-6,NA,NA,TRBJ1-1
TGTGCCAGCAGCCCCCGGACAGCCACAGATACGCAGTATTTT,CASSPRTATDTQYF,TRBV14,NA,NA,TRBJ2-3
TGTGCCAGCAGCCTTGACAGTGCGGAGCAGTTCTTC,CASSLDSAEQFF,TRBV12-3/TRBV12-4,NA,NA,TRBJ2-1
TGTGCCAGCAGCGAAGGGTTAGAGAATCAGCCCCAGCATTTT,CASSEGLENQPQHF,TRBV7-6,NA,NA,TRBJ1-5
TGTGCCAGCAGCGTATTAGGACTCGGAAACACCATATATTTT,CASSVLGLGNTIYF,TRBV9,NA,NA,TRBJ1-3
TGCGCCAGCAGCCCCATTGACAGGGAGGATGAAAAACTGTTTTTT,CASSPIDREDEKLFF,TRBV4-1,TRBD1,NA,TRBJ1-4
TGTGCCAGCAGCGTGGCCGTAGCGGGGGGGAACGGGGAGCTGTTTTTT,CASSVAVAGGNGELFF,TRBV9,TRBD2,once,TRBJ2-2
TGTGCCAGCACTCGAACGGGGCCCAATCAGCCCCAGCATTTT,CASTRTGPNQPQHF,TRBV2,NA,NA,TRBJ1-5
TGTGCCAGCAGCTCCCAGGGATACTTCCAAGAGACCCAGTACTTC,CASSSQGYFQETQYF,TRBV9,NA,NA,TRBJ2-5
TGTGCCAGTAGTACCCAGGACAGCACCAATGGCTACACCTTC,CASSTQDSTNGYTF,TRBV19,NA,NA,TRBJ1-2
TGTGCCAGCAGTTACTCATCCATAGCGGGGGAGCTCACAGATACGCAGTATTTT,CASSYSSIAGELTDTQYF,TRBV6-2/TRBV6-3,TRBD2,NA,TRBJ2-3
TGTGCCAGCAGTTTCACAGGGTTCGGGAGTACCGGGGAGCTGTTTTTT,CASSFTGFGSTGELFF,TRBV27,NA,NA,TRBJ2-2
TGTGCCAGCAGCCAAGATGGGGACACCGGGGAGCTGTTTTTT,CASSQDGDTGELFF,TRBV4-2,NA,NA,TRBJ2-2
TGTGCCAGCAGCCCCGGACAGGGGCTCGCTACCCAGTACTTC,CASSPGQGLATQYF,TRBV11-2,TRBD1,NA,TRBJ2-5
TGTGCCAGCAGCCAACAACCCGACAGGCTGGATAATGAAAAACTGTTTTTT,CASSQQPDRLDNEKLFF,TRBV4-2,NA,once,TRBJ1-4
TGCGCCAGCAGCTTGGAAAGGGGGCCTGGAAACACCATATATTTT,CASSLERGPGNTIYF,TRBV5-1,TRBD1,NA,TRBJ1-3
TGTGCCAGCAGCTCCTTCGGGCCCCTCACCCTCCACTTT,CASSSFGPLTLHF,TRBV11-2,NA,NA,TRBJ1-6
TGTGCCAGCTCGCCCGGGACGACTAATGAAAAACTGTTTTTT,CASSPGTTNEKLFF,TRBV11-3,NA,NA,TRBJ1-4
TGTGCCTGGAGGCGACGAAAGGATCCCCTCCACTTT,CAWRRRKDPLHF,TRBV30,NA,NA,TRBJ1-6
TGTGCCAGTAGTAAGTTGACAGGGGGGAGAACTGAAGCTTTCTTT,CASSKLTGGRTEAFF,TRBV19,TRBD1,NA,TRBJ1-1
TGTGCCAGCAGCTTGAGACAGGGGGCTCGGCAAGAGACCCAGTACTTC,CASSLRQGARQETQYF,TRBV7-9,TRBD1,NA,TRBJ2-5
TGTGCCAGCAGCCGAGCGGGGGCGGGTGAAGAGACCCAGTACTTC,CASSRAGAGEETQYF,TRBV28,TRBD2,NA,TRBJ2-5
TGTGCCAGCAGTTTCCAGGGACATTACAATGAGCAGTTCTTC,CASSFQGHYNEQFF,TRBV27,NA,NA,TRBJ2-1
TGTGCCAGTGCGGTCGGTGCGGGCAATCAGCCCCAGCATTTT,CASAVGAGNQPQHF,TRBV19,NA,NA,TRBJ1-5
TGTGCCAGCAGCGTAGGAGACAGCTACTCCTACGAGCAGTACTTC,CASSVGDSYSYEQYF,TRBV9,NA,NA,TRBJ2-7
TGTGCCTGGAACCTCGCAGGGGGCGCGGATGGCTACACCTTC,CAWNLAGGADGYTF,TRBV30,TRBD1,NA,TRBJ1-2
TGTGCCAGCAGCAGGAGGGACCAAGGTGAGCAGTACTTC,CASSRRDQGEQYF,TRBV5-4,NA,NA,TRBJ2-7
TGCAGCGTTGTCAGTGGTCGGGGAGGGACGGGCTACACCTTC,CSVVSGRGGTGYTF,TRBV29-1,NA,once,TRBJ1-2
TGTGCCAGCAGCTTAGCGGGGGGGAGGAATGAGCAGTTCTTC,CASSLAGGRNEQFF,TRBV13,TRBD2,NA,TRBJ2-1
TGTGCCAGCAGCTCACAGGGACAGAACACTGAAGCTTTCTTT,CASSSQGQNTEAFF,TRBV9,NA,NA,TRBJ1-1
TGTGCCAGCAGTTACTCGGTCCTTTTAAACACTGAAGCTTTCTTT,CASSYSVLLNTEAFF,TRBV6-5,NA,NA,TRBJ1-1
TGCGCCAGCAGCTTCCAGGGGTTAACTGGAAACACCATATATTTT,CASSFQGLTGNTIYF,TRBV5-1,NA,NA,TRBJ1-3
TGTGCCAGCAGCAGCTCCGGGCGCGGCAGACAATTTGGAAACACCATATATTTT,CASSSSGRGRQFGNTIYF,TRBV28,NA,NA,TRBJ1-3
TGTGCCAGCGCCCCCCCATTGAACACTGAAGCTTTCTTT,CASAPPLNTEAFF,TRBV19,NA,NA,TRBJ1-1
TGTGCCAGCAGCTTAGTAGGGAGGGAGACCCAGTACTTC,CASSLVGRETQYF,TRBV7-8,NA,once,TRBJ2-5
TGTGCCAGCAGCTTAGCGGACGTTAGGTATGGAGCTTTCTTT,CASSLADVRYGAFF,TRBV7-8,NA,once,TRBJ1-1
TGCAGTGCACGAGGGACACAAGAGTTCTTC,CSARGTQEFF,TRBV20-1,NA,NA,TRBJ2-1
TGTGCCAGCAGAGAGACGGGACAGACCTACGAGCAGTACTTC,CASRETGQTYEQYF,TRBV6-5,TRBD1,NA,TRBJ2-7
TGTGCCAGCAGTTATACGGCAGGGGGCCTCCACTTT,CASSYTAGGLHF,TRBV6-5,TRBD1,NA,TRBJ1-6
TGCGCCAGCAGCCAAATGGAGGGACTAGCGGGATTACGGGAGCTGTTTTTT,CASSQMEGLAGLRELFF,TRBV4-1,TRBD2,NA,TRBJ2-2
TGTGCCAGCAGTTACTCCAGTGGCTCTGGAAACACCATATATTTT,CASSYSSGSGNTIYF,TRBV6-2/TRBV6-3,NA,NA,TRBJ1-3
TGTGCCAGCAGCTTTCAGGGTAACACTGAAGCTTTCTTT,CASSFQGNTEAFF,TRBV7-9,NA,NA,TRBJ1-1
TGTGCCAGCTCACCACCATCAGGGAACACTGAAGCTTTCTTT,CASSPPSGNTEAFF,TRBV18,NA,NA,TRBJ1-1
TGTGCCAGCAGTCGCGGGGGCGAGACCCAGTACTTC,CASSRGGETQYF,TRBV2,NA,NA,TRBJ2-5
TGTGCCAGCAGCTTAGGACAGTCCACTGAAGCTTTCTTT,CASSLGQSTEAFF,TRBV11-2,NA,NA,TRBJ1-1
TGTGCCTGGAGCCTTACAGTGGGCACTGAAGCTTTCTTT,CAWSLTVGTEAFF,TRBV30,NA,NA,TRBJ1-1
TGTGCCAGCAGCTTGGGACAGTCCTACGAGCAGTACTTC,CASSLGQSYEQYF,TRBV5-6,NA,NA,TRBJ2-7
TGTGCCAGCAGCCCGACGGGTACCTACGAGCAGTACTTC,CASSPTGTYEQYF,TRBV6-5,NA,NA,TRBJ2-7
TGTGCCAGTAGTAAGGCCGGGACTAGCGGGAGTTACGAGCAGTACTTC,CASSKAGTSGSYEQYF,TRBV19,TRBD2,NA,TRBJ2-7
TGTGCCAGCAGCCGCCCGGGCCAGGGCTCCTACGAGCAGTACTTC,CASSRPGQGSYEQYF,TRBV6-5,NA,NA,TRBJ2-7
TGTGCCAGCAGCTTAAGCCAGGGAGGGAGTGAAAAACTGTTTTTT,CASSLSQGGSEKLFF,TRBV7-2,NA,NA,TRBJ1-4
TGCGCCAGCAGCCAAGGGCACGCAGAGGCGTCACCCCTCCACTTT,CASSQGHAEASPLHF,TRBV4-3,NA,few,TRBJ1-6
TGCGCCAGCATAAATAGCGGGAGTAGCACAGATACGCAGTATTTT,CASINSGSSTDTQYF,TRBV5-1,TRBD2,NA,TRBJ2-3
TGTGCCAGCAGTTACTCGTTACGGGATAATTCACCCCTCCACTTT,CASSYSLRDNSPLHF,TRBV6-5,NA,NA,TRBJ1-6